This TCR beta chain was sequenced for a study of T-cell memory formation after mild COVID-19. Whole-study findings and limits: Pre-infection memory showed some responding clones, and this suggested that cross-reactive memory joined. Contracting clones from day 15 to 85 had balanced CD4/CD8; later expanders favoured CD4+.

One entry per CDR3 protein results from TCRdb running MiXCR on the 5' RACE reads. Of approximately 82,000 distinct CDR3 sequences in the sample, roughly 13% were seen once. There are a few counts of this clonotype. Its antigen is as yet unknown. Sequences were obtained from PBMCs or a T cell subset sorted from them (not recorded which). The receptor was isolated from a man younger than 35 who had mild COVID-19 (a few samples of this study predate the infection). Cell type and time point are not known.

CDR3 loop: CASSGGTGRYEQYF. The CDR3 DNA sequence: TGTGCCAGCAGCGGCGGGACAGGGAGGTACGAGCAGTACTTC. The rearrangement joins TRBV7-8 to TRBJ2-7, with 9 bases identical to TRBD1. The CDR3 runs 14 residues. V was pared by 5 bases and J by 4 bases, with 6 bases of the junction left unmatched. Germline CDR1 SGHVS, CDR2 FQNEAQ. Variable domain in full (rest from reference TRBV7-8 and TRBJ2-7): GAGVSQSPRYKVAKRGQDVALRCDPISGHVSLFWYQQALGQGPEFLTYFQNEAQLDKSGLPSDRFFAERPEGSVSTLKIQRTQQEDSAVYLCASSGGTGRYEQYFGPGTRLTVT.